Here is one T cell receptor beta chain with its context. Its specificity is unknown. The data derive from a study of CD8 T cells in Susac syndrome. cDNA came from about 0.5 to 1 ug RNA primed by random hexamers. Multiplex PCR with immunoSEQ amplified the TCR beta CDR3 across 54 Vbeta and 13 Jbeta. TCRdb analysed the immunoSEQ multiplex PCR reads with MiXCR anew, one entry per CDR3 protein. The sample yields some 200,000 distinct CDR3 sequences, almost 96% seen once. Sequencing of TCR beta drew on CD8+ and CD4+ T cells from blood. This CDR3 is built from 16 residues. The germline V gene encodes CDR1 ENHRY and CDR2 SYGVKD. The junction had 8 bases not matched to a gene; V was cut back by 2 bases and J by 6 bases. Study conclusions and caveats: The Susac syndrome CD4+ T cell repertoires displayed no clonal expansion.

Specimen: CD4+ T cells from PBMCs. The chain uses TRBV10-3 and TRBJ2-3; TRBD1 matches at 10 bases. The sequence was collected from a human donor with Susac syndrome. The CDR3 DNA follows: TGTGCCATCAGTGAGAGGGGACAGGGGTCAGGCGATACGCAGTATTTT. It yields the protein CAISERGQGSGDTQYF.